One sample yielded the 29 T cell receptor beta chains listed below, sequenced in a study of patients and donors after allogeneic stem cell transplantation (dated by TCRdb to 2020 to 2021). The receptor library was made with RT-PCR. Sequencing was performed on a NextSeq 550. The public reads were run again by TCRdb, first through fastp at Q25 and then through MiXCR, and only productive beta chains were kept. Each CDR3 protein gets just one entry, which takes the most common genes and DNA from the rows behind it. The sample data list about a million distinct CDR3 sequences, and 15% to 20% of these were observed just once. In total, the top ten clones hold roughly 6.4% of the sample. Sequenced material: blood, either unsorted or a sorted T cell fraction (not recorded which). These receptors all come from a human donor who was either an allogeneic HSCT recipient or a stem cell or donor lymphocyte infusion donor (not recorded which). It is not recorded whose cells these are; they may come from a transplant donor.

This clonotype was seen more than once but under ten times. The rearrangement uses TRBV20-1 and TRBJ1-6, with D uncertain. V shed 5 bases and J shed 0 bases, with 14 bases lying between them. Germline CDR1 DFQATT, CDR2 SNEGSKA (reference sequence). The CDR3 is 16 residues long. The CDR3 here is CSARLYFSSYNSPLHF. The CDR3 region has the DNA TGCAGTGCTCGTCTCTATTTTAGCTCCTATAATTCACCCCTCCACTTT.

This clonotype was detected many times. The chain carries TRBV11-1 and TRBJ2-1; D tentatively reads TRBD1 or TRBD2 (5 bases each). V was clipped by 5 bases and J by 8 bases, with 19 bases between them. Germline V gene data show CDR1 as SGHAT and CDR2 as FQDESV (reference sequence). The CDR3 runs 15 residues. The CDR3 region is CASSPRPGKEDEQFF. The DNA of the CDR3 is TGTGCCAGCAGCCCCAGGCCAGGGAAGGAGGATGAGCAGTTCTTC.

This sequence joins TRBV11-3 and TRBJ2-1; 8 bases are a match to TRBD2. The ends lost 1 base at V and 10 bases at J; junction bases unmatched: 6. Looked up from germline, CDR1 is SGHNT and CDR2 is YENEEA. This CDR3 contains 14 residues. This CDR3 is CASSLAPLAGEQFF. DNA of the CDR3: TGTGCCAGCAGCTTAGCCCCCCTAGCGGGCGAGCAGTTCTTC.

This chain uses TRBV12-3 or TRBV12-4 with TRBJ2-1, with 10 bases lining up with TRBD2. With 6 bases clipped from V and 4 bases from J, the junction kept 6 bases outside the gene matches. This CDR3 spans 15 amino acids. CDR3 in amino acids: CASRGGLADYNEQFF. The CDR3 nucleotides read TGTGCCAGCAGGGGAGGACTAGCGGATTACAATGAGCAGTTCTTC.

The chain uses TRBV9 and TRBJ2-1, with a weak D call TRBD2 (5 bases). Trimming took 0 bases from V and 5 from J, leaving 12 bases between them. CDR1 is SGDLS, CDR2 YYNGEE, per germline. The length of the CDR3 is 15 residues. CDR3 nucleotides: TGTGCCAGCAGCGTAGTATCCCGGGGAGACAATGAGCAGTTCTTC. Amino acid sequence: CASSVVSRGDNEQFF. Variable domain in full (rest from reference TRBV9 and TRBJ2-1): DSGVTQTPKHLITATGQRVTLRCSPRSGDLSVYWYQQSLDQGLQFLIQYYNGEERAKGNILERFSAQQFPDLHSELNLSSLELGDSALYFCASSVVSRGDNEQFFGPGTRLTVL.

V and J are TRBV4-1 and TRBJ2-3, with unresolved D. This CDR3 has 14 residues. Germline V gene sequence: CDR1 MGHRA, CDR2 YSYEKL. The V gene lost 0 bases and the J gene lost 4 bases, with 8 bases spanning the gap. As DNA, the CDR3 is TGCGCCAGCAGCCAAGACGCCCTCGCAGATACGCAGTATTTT. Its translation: CASSQDALADTQYF.

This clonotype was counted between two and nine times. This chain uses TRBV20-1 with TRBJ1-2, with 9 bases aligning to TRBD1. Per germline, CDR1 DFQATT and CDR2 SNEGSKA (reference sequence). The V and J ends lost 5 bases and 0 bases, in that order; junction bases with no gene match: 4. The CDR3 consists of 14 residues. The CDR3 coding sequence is TGCAGTGCTCCTCGGGACAGGGCTAACTATGGCTACACCTTC. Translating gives CSAPRDRANYGYTF.

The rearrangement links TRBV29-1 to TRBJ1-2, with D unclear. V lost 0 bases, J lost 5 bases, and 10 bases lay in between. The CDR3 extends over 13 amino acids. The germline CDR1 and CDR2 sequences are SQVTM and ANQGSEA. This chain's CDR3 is CSVEDRESYGYTF. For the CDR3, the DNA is TGCAGCGTTGAAGATCGTGAGTCTTATGGCTACACCTTC.

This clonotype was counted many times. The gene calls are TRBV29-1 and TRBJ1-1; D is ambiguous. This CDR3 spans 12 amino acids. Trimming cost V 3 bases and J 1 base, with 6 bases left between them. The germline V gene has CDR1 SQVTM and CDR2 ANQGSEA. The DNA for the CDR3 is TGCAGCGTTGATAGCGGGAACACTGAAGCTTTCTTT. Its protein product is CSVDSGNTEAFF.

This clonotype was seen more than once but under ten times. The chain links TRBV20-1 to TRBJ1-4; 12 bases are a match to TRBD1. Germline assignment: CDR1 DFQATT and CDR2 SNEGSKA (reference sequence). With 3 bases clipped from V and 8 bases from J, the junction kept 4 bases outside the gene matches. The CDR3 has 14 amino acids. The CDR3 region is CSASGGTGGEKLFF. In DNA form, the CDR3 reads TGCAGTGCTAGCGGTGGGACAGGGGGCGAAAAACTGTTTTTT.

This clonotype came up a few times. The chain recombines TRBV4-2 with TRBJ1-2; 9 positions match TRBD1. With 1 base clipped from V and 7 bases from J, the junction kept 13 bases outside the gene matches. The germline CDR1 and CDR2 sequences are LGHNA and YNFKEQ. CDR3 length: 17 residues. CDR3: CASSQAPGQGVTGGYTF. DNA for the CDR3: TGTGCCAGCAGCCAAGCCCCGGGACAGGGTGTAACCGGTGGCTACACCTTC.

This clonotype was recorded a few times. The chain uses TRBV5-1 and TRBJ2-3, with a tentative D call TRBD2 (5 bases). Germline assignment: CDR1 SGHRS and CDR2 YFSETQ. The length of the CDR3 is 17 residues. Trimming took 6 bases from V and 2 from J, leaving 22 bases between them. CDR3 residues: CASNPGRLITYTDTQYF. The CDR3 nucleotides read TGCGCCAGCAACCCGGGGAGACTGATTACGTACACAGATACGCAGTATTTT.

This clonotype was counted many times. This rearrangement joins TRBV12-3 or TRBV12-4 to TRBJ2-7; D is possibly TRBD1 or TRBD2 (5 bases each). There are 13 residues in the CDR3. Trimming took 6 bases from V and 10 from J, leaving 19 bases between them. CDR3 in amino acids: CASSPTGPSGQYF. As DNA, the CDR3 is TGTGCCAGCAGCCCCACGGGACCCTCGGGACAGTACTTC.

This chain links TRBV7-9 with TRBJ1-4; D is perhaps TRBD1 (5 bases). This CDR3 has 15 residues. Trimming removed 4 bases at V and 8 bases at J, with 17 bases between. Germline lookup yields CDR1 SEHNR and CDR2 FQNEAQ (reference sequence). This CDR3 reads CASSSPLGLGEKLFF. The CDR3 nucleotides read TGTGCCAGCAGCTCCCCCCTGGGACTCGGCGAAAAACTGTTTTTT.

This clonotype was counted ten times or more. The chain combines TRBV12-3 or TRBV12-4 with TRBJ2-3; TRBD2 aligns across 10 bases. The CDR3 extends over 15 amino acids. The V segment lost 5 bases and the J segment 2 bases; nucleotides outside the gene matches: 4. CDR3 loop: CASSPGLADTDTQYF. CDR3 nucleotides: TGTGCCAGCAGTCCCGGACTAGCGGACACAGATACGCAGTATTTT.

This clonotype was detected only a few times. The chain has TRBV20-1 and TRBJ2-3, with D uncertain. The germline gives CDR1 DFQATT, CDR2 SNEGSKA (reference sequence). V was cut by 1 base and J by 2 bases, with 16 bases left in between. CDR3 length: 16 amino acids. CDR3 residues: CSARAGYSLYTDTQYF. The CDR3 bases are TGCAGTGCTAGAGCCGGCTATAGTTTGTACACAGATACGCAGTATTTT.

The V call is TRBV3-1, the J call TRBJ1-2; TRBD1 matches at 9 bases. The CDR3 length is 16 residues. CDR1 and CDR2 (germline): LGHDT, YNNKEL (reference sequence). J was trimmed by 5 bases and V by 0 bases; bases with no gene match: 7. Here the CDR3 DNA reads TGTGCCAGCAGCCAAGAGAGTAACAGGGGGCGTTATGGCTACACCTTC. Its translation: CASSQESNRGRYGYTF.

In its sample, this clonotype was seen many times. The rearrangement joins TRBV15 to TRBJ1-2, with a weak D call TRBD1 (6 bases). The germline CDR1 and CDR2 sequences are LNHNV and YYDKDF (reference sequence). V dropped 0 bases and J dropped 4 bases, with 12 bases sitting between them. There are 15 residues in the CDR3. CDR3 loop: CATSRDLDRSYGYTF. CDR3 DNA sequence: TGTGCCACCAGCAGAGATCTGGACAGATCCTATGGCTACACCTTC.

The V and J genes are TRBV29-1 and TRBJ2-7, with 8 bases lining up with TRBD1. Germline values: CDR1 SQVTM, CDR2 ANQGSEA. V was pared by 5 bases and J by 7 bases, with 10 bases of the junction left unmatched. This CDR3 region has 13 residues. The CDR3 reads CSVSGTGKREQYF. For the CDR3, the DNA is TGCAGCGTTTCCGGGACAGGCAAAAGGGAGCAGTACTTC.

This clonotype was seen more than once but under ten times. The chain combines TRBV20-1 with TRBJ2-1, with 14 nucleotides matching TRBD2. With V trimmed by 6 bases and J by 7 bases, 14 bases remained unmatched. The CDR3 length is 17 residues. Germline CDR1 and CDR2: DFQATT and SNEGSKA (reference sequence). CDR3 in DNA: TGCAGTGCCCCTGGTCGACTAGCGGGAGGGCCGGTAAATGAGCAGTTCTTC. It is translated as CSAPGRLAGGPVNEQFF.

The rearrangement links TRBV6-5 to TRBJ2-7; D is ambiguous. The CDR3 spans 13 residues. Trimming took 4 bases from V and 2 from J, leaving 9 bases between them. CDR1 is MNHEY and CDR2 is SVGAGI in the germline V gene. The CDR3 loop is CASSSSPTYEQYF. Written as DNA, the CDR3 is TGTGCCAGCAGTTCTTCACCTACCTACGAGCAGTACTTC.

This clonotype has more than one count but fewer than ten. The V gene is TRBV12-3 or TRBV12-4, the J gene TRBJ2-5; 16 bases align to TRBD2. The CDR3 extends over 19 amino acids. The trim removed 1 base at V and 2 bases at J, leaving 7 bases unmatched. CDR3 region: CASSLGGTSGGADQETQYF. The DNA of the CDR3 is TGTGCCAGCAGTTTAGGGGGGACTAGCGGGGGGGCGGATCAAGAGACCCAGTACTTC.

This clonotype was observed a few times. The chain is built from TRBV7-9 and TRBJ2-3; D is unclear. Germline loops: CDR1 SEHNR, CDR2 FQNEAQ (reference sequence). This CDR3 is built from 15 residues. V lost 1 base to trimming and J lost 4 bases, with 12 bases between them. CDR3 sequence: CASSLVGHEADTQYF. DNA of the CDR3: TGTGCCAGCAGCTTAGTCGGGCACGAAGCAGATACGCAGTATTTT.

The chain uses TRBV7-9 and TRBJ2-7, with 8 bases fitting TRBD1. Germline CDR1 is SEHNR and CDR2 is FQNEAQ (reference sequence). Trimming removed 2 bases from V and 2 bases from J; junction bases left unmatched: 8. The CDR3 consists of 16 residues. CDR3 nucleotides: TGTGCCAGCAGCTTAAGTTCCGGGGACAGGCCCTACGAGCAGTACTTC. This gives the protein CASSLSSGDRPYEQYF.

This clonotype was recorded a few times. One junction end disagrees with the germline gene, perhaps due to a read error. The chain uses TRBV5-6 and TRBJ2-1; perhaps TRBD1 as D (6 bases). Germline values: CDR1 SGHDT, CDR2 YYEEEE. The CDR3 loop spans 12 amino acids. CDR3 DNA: TGTGCCAGCAGCTTGAATGGACAGTACTTGGTCTTC. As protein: CASSLNGQYLVF.

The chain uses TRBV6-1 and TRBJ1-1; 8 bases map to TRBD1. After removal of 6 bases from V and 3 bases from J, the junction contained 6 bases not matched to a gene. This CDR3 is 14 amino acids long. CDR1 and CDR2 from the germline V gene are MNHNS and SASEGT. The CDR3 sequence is CASRRSGQDTEAFF. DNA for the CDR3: TGTGCCAGCAGACGATCGGGACAGGACACTGAAGCTTTCTTT.

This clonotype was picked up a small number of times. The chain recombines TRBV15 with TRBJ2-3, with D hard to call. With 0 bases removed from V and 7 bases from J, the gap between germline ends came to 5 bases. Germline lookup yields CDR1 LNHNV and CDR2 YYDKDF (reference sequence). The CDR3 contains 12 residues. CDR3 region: CATSRDSNTQYF. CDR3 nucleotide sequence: TGTGCCACCAGCAGAGATTCAAATACGCAGTATTTT.

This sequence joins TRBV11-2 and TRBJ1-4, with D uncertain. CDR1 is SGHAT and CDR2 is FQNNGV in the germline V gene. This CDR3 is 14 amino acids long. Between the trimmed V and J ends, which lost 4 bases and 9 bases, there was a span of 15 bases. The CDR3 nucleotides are TGTGCCAGCAGCTCCGTACCCGAACTCAAAAAACTGTTTTTT. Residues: CASSSVPELKKLFF.

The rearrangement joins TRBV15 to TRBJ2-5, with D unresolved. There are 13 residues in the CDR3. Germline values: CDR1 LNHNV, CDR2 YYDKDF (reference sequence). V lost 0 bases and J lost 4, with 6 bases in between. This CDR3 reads CATSRESGETQYF. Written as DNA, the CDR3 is TGTGCCACCAGCAGAGAGAGTGGAGAGACCCAGTACTTC. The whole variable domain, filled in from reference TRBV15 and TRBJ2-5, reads DAMVIQNPRYQVTQFGKPVTLSCSQTLNHNVMYWYQQKSSQAPKLLFHYYDKDFNNEADTPDNFQSRRPNTSFCFLDIRSPGLGDTAMYLCATSRESGETQYFGPGTRLLVL.